The 8 T cell receptor beta chains below all came from one sample that was sequenced in a study of Graves' ophthalmopathy and Graves' hyperthyroidism. CDR3 regions of TCR beta were amplified from RNA transcripts. HTBI-primed RT-PCR formed the first round, and a multiplex PCR formed the second. TCRdb reprocessed the multiplex PCR reads via MiXCR and lists one record per CDR3 protein. The sample holds 200,000 to 250,000 distinct CDR3 sequences, 20% to 25% seen once. Sequences were obtained from peripheral blood. These receptors were taken from a woman aged 45-65 years with Graves' ophthalmopathy.

The CDR3 protein is CASSRPGQGGRTEAFF. CDR3 coding DNA: TGTGCCAGCAGTCGACCGGGACAGGGGGGTAGGACTGAAGCTTTCTTT. The chain is built from TRBV28 and TRBJ1-1, with 11 nucleotides matching TRBD1. Germline values: CDR1 MDHEN, CDR2 SYDVKM. V lost 5 bases, J lost 5 bases, and 10 bases stayed unmatched. This CDR3 is built from 16 residues.

The rearrangement uses TRBV15 and TRBJ2-7; no firm D call. Germline V gene data show CDR1 as LNHNV and CDR2 as YYDKDF (reference sequence). V gave up 3 bases and J gave up 6 bases, with 12 bases separating them. This CDR3 spans 13 amino acids. This chain's CDR3 is CATSSTTVSEQYF. The CDR3, as DNA: TGTGCCACCAGCAGCACCACCGTTAGCGAGCAGTACTTC.

V is TRBV11-2 and J is TRBJ2-7; 14 nucleotides align to TRBD2. Germline trimming cut 4 bases from V and 4 bases from J; bases unmatched to any gene: 6. There are 16 residues in the CDR3. Per germline, CDR1 SGHAT and CDR2 FQNNGV. CDR3 in amino acids: CASSSPGLAGVYEQYF. CDR3 nucleotides: TGTGCCAGCAGCTCCCCGGGACTAGCGGGAGTTTACGAGCAGTACTTC.

This clonotype has ten or more counts. The chain has TRBV5-1 and TRBJ2-2; D is undetermined. With 7 bases removed from V and 1 base from J, the gap between germline ends came to 11 bases. CDR3 length equals 14 residues. Per the germline V gene, CDR1 is SGHRS and CDR2 is YFSETQ. The CDR3 region has the DNA TGCGCCAGCCACGTGGGGATGAACACCGGGGAGCTGTTTTTT. This codes for CASHVGMNTGELFF.

The chain is built from TRBV28 and TRBJ2-7; 10 nucleotides agree with TRBD2. V dropped 7 bases and J dropped 7; count of bases not matched to a gene: 13. The CDR3 runs to 15 residues. Germline loops: CDR1 MDHEN, CDR2 SYDVKM. The CDR3 region has the DNA TGTGCCAGCACCGACACTAGCGGGACGTACAATGAGCAGTACTTC. Its protein is CASTDTSGTYNEQYF.

This clonotype appeared many times. The V call is TRBV28, the J call TRBJ2-7; 11 bases are shared with TRBD1. This CDR3 has 13 residues. The ends lost 6 bases at V and 7 bases at J; junction bases unmatched: 5. The germline gives CDR1 MDHEN, CDR2 SYDVKM. CDR3 sequence (DNA): TGTGCCAGCAGAAGGACAGGGGGCCGGGAGCAGTACTTC. It is translated as CASRRTGGREQYF. Based on the CDR3 plus reference TRBV28 and TRBJ2-7, the full variable domain is DVKVTQSSRYLVKRTGEKVFLECVQDMDHENMFWYRQDPGLGLRLIYFSYDVKMKEKGDIPEGYSVSREKKERFSLILESASTNQTSMYLCASRRTGGREQYFGPGTRLTVT.

Many counts were recorded for this clonotype. This chain connects TRBV30 to TRBJ1-1; no firm D call. V was trimmed by 3 bases and J by 6 bases, leaving 20 bases between them. This CDR3 has 15 residues. CDR1 and CDR2 from the germline V gene are GTSNPN and SVGIG (reference sequence). For the CDR3, the DNA is TGTGCCTGGAGAGATACTGGGAGACAAAGGGCTGAAGCTTTCTTT. Translated: CAWRDTGRQRAEAFF.

The chain couples TRBV12-3 or TRBV12-4 to TRBJ1-2; 7 bases align to TRBD1. This CDR3 has 16 residues. V was clipped by 5 bases and J by 0 bases; unmatched bases: 9. The CDR3 is CASSHTTGIANYGYTF. The CDR3 DNA reads as TGTGCCAGCAGTCATACGACAGGGATCGCTAACTATGGCTACACCTTC.